This T cell receptor (beta chain) was identified in a study of cytomegalovirus exposure and HLA in healthy donors. This clone appeared once. Its antigen is currently unknown. The PCR used 60 Vbeta and 13 Jbeta primers. Method: immunoSEQ multiplex PCR; TCRdb's copy keeps in-frame clones and lacks some. This sample has about 150,000 clones; 80% occur once, and the top ten carry over 10%. Study-level points and caveats: Confirmation was obtained in vitro that three CMV-associated chains are specific for CMV antigens. Most observed TCR sequences were rare, whereas some public TCRs were detected in many donors.

V was pared by 0 bases and J by 3 bases, with 6 bases between. Germline CDR1 and CDR2: SQVTM and ANQGSEA. The CDR3 extends over 12 amino acids. Sequencing was done on a sample of PBMCs. The chain recombines TRBV29-1 with TRBJ2-7; no firm D call. This receptor was identified in a man aged 25 to 45 in good health and CMV-seropositive. CDR3 in amino acids: CSVEDPSYEQYF. The CDR3 DNA reads as TGCAGCGTTGAAGATCCCAGCTACGAGCAGTACTTC.